Following are 5 T cell receptor beta chains from one sample sequenced in a study of blood T cells in healthy people across ages. Using a J-beta primer mix together with a sample-barcoded 5' primer, a second PCR was run for about 6 to 11 cycles. TCRdb processed the 5' RACE reads anew with MiXCR; each CDR3 protein has one entry. The top ten clones hold 4% of a sample with approximately 1.5 million distinct CDR3 sequences, approximately 43% of them seen once. The sample consisted of blood. These receptors all stem from a woman between 18 and 29 years old in good health.

This chain connects TRBV7-9 to TRBJ1-2, with a weak D call TRBD1 (6 bases). The CDR3 is made up of 15 amino acids. Germline-derived CDR1 and CDR2 are SEHNR and FQNEAQ (reference sequence). The V end was cut by 4 bases, the J end by 2 bases, with 14 bases between. The CDR3 sequence is CASSSTGQRNYGYTF. The CDR3 DNA reads TGTGCCAGCAGCTCTACCGGACAGAGAAACTATGGCTACACCTTC.

The genes are TRBV4-3 and TRBJ2-7; D is perhaps TRBD2 (6 bases). The germline V gene has CDR1 LGHNA and CDR2 YSLEER. The CDR3 runs to 17 residues. Trimming cost V 5 bases and J 6 bases, with 26 bases left between them. The CDR3, as DNA: TGCGCCAGCAGCATAACGACACGGCGGGATGCGTCATCCGAGCAGTACTTC. Translating gives CASSITTRRDASSEQYF.

This chain links TRBV4-1 with TRBJ2-2; TRBD1 is a possible D gene (6 bases). CDR1 is MGHRA and CDR2 is YSYEKL in the germline V gene. Between the trimmed V and J ends, which lost 2 bases and 3 bases, there was a span of 16 bases. CDR3 length: 17 residues. DNA of the CDR3: TGCGCCAGCAGCCAATATTACCAGGGGCTGGACACCGGGGAGCTGTTTTTT. The encoded protein is CASSQYYQGLDTGELFF.

A single count supports this clonotype. The CDR3 here is CASRPRTSGEGEQFF. In nucleotides, the CDR3 is TGTGCCAGCAGACCTCGGACTAGCGGAGAAGGGGAGCAGTTCTTC. This chain connects TRBV12-3 or TRBV12-4 to TRBJ2-1; 10 bases map to TRBD2. The junction had 12 bases not matched to a gene; V was cut back by 6 bases and J by 10 bases. The CDR3 loop spans 15 amino acids.

This rearrangement joins TRBV28 to TRBJ2-1; D is unresolved. Germline V lookup: CDR1 MDHEN, CDR2 SYDVKM. The CDR3 totals 12 residues. Trimming shortened V by 5 bases and J by 9 bases, and 11 bases separated the two germline ends. CDR3 nucleotides: TGTGCCAGCAGTCCTGCTCGCTTTGAGCAGTTCTTC. This translates into CASSPARFEQFF.